This TCR beta chain comes out of a study of shared clonotypes between healthy human individuals. Clones were sequenced by immunoSEQ multiplex PCR, and TCRdb holds only the in-frame ones, with some missing. The sample includes approximately 1.9 million clones, just over 90% seen only once; the top ten take 1.5% to 2%. CD45RO-negative CD8 cells positively selected for CCR7 made up the naive population, which excluded terminally differentiated effector memory CD45RA+ cells. This CDR3 has 12 residues. Germline V gives CDR1 SGHTA, CDR2 FQGTGA. V was cut by 2 bases and J by 6 bases, with 5 bases left in between.

Specimen: naive CD8+ T cells from PBMCs. This receptor was obtained from a young man in good health. Some clones in this sample may be carry-over from other donors' samples. The chain couples TRBV7-3 to TRBJ2-1; D remains unclear. The CDR3 sequence is CASSLPGNEQFF. In DNA, the CDR3 is TGTGCCAGCAGCTTACCGGGCAATGAGCAGTTCTTC.